Below are 27 T cell receptor beta chains sequenced from a single sample in a study of cytomegalovirus exposure and HLA in healthy donors (dated by TCRdb to the late 2010s). Library preparation used the immunoSEQ multiplex PCR assay. A mixture of 60 forward primers for TCR Vbeta segments and 13 reverse primers for TCR Jbeta segments was used in the multiplex PCR. This is the immuneACCESS table as TCRdb keeps it, with only in-frame sequences that have V and J called. A part of the clones is gone; compared with another copy, unresolved V genes explain less than half, and the rest is unexplained. The sample table on file contains 100,000 to 150,000 clones. Jointly, the top ten make up about 2% of the sample. The sample taken for sequencing was PBMCs. These TCRs come from a man aged 40-50 years in good health and CMV-seronegative.

The rearrangement joins TRBV6-1 to TRBJ2-7, with 12 bases that match TRBD2. The germline gives CDR1 MNHNS, CDR2 SASEGT. The length of the CDR3 is 13 residues. After removal of 6 bases from V and 5 bases from J, the junction contained 2 bases not matched to a gene. CDR3 nucleotide sequence: TGTGCCAGCAGACTAGCGGGAGGAAACGAGCAGTACTTC. The encoded protein is CASRLAGGNEQYF.

The chain employs TRBV9 and TRBJ2-3; D might be TRBD2 (5 bases). CDR3 length: 15 residues. Trimming took 3 bases from V and 3 from J, leaving 14 bases between them. Germline CDR1 reads SGDLS; CDR2 reads YYNGEE. In nucleotides, the CDR3 is TGTGCCAGCAGCGCCCTAGTGAGGGCGACAGATACGCAGTATTTT. It is translated as CASSALVRATDTQYF.

The J gene is TRBJ2-3, the V gene TRBV27; D unclear. V was clipped by 3 bases and J by 4 bases, with 2 bases between them. Germline V gene data show CDR1 as MNHEY and CDR2 as SMNVEV (reference sequence). This CDR3 has 11 amino acids. Written as DNA, the CDR3 is TGTGCCAGCAGTTTCGCAGATACGCAGTATTTT. Translated, it gives CASSFADTQYF.

The rearrangement joins TRBV7-9 to TRBJ1-1, with 7 bases matching TRBD1. Germline trimming cut 5 bases from V and 10 bases from J; bases unmatched to any gene: 7. CDR3 length equals 12 residues. CDR1 and CDR2 from the germline V gene are SEHNR and FQNEAQ (reference sequence). CDR3 nucleotides: TGTGCCAGCAGCCGGCTGGAGGGGGCAGCTTTCTTT. Translating it yields CASSRLEGAAFF. The full variable domain, its missing parts supplied by reference TRBV7-9 and TRBJ1-1, is DTGVSQNPRHKITKRGQNVTFRCDPISEHNRLYWYRQTLGQGPEFLTYFQNEAQLEKSRLLSDRFSAERPKGSFSTLEIQRTEQGDSAMYLCASSRLEGAAFFGQGTRLTVV.

The chain has TRBV6-5 and TRBJ1-1, with no clear D. Germline V gives CDR1 MNHEY, CDR2 SVGAGI. The CDR3 covers 12 residues. V was cut by 6 bases and J by 3 bases, with 8 bases left in between. The CDR3 loop reads CASSNRDTEAFF. CDR3 coding DNA: TGTGCCAGCAGCAACCGGGACACTGAAGCTTTCTTT.

Here the CDR3 reads CASSLGVSVSAYEQYF. CDR3 bases: TGTGCCAGCAGCTTAGGCGTCTCGGTCTCTGCCTACGAGCAGTACTTC. This rearrangement joins TRBV7-2 to TRBJ2-7; D is uncertain. The CDR3 covers 16 residues. Germline CDR1 is SGHTA and CDR2 is FQGNSA. V gave up 1 base and J gave up 2 bases, with 15 bases separating them.

The chain combines TRBV7-2 with TRBJ2-1; TRBD2 matches 10 bases. The J segment lost 10 bases and the V segment lost 7 bases, leaving 13 bases of the junction unmatched. This CDR3 is 15 amino acids long. Germline-derived CDR1 and CDR2 are SGHTA and FQGNSA. In DNA form, the CDR3 reads TGTGCCAGCATCCCCTGGCTAGCGGGAGAGGGGGAGCAGTTCTTC. Protein product: CASIPWLAGEGEQFF. Looking up the rest from reference TRBV7-2 and TRBJ2-1 gives the full variable domain: GAGVSQSPSNKVTEKGKDVELRCDPISGHTALYWYRQSLGQGLEFLIYFQGNSAPDKSGLPSDRFSAERTGGSVSTLTIQRTQQEDSAVYLCASIPWLAGEGEQFFGPGTRLTVL.

The J gene is TRBJ1-4, the V gene TRBV6-1; D perhaps matches TRBD1 (5 bases). V lost 0 bases and J lost 7, with 27 bases in between. This CDR3 contains 20 residues. Germline-derived CDR1 and CDR2 are MNHNS and SASEGT. The CDR3 DNA reads as TGTGCCAGCAGTGAAGCGCTTACGGTTCGATTGTTGGTCGGGGGTGAAAAACTGTTTTTT. This translates into CASSEALTVRLLVGGEKLFF.

The V call is TRBV2, the J call TRBJ1-1; weak D call: TRBD1 (6 bases). This CDR3 is 15 amino acids long. Germline CDR1 and CDR2: SNHLY and FYNNEI. V was pared by 5 bases and J by 0 bases, with 13 bases between. CDR3: CASSQQGSVNTEAFF. CDR3 nucleotide sequence: TGTGCCAGCAGTCAACAGGGTTCGGTGAACACTGAAGCTTTCTTT.

V usage is TRBV9 and J usage is TRBJ1-5; no firm D call. The germline V gene encodes CDR1 SGDLS and CDR2 YYNGEE. The CDR3 is 14 residues long. Trimming shortened V by 3 bases and J by 3 bases, and 10 bases separated the two germline ends. CDR3 in amino acids: CASSAPTPNQPQHF. The CDR3 bases are TGTGCCAGCAGCGCGCCAACTCCCAATCAGCCCCAGCATTTT. The whole variable domain, filled in from reference TRBV9 and TRBJ1-5, reads DSGVTQTPKHLITATGQRVTLRCSPRSGDLSVYWYQQSLDQGLQFLIQYYNGEERAKGNILERFSAQQFPDLHSELNLSSLELGDSALYFCASSAPTPNQPQHFGDGTRLSIL.

The V and J genes are TRBV7-9 and TRBJ2-7; 7 bases line up with TRBD1. This CDR3 has 12 amino acids. Germline CDR1 and CDR2: SEHNR and FQNEAQ (reference sequence). Losses at the gene ends were 5 bases for V and 6 bases for J; bases not matched to a gene: 4. The CDR3 DNA follows: TGTGCCAGCAGCCCTGACAGGGCCGAGCAGTACTTC. This gives the protein CASSPDRAEQYF.

The chain joins TRBV5-6 to TRBJ2-3; 8 bases line up with TRBD2. Germline CDR1 and CDR2: SGHDT and YYEEEE. The CDR3 contains 15 residues. V trimming: 4 bases; J trimming: 4 bases; junction bases outside the gene matches: 8. The CDR3 reads CASSRRLAKADTQYF. CDR3 sequence (DNA): TGTGCCAGCAGCAGACGACTAGCGAAGGCAGATACGCAGTATTTT.

The chain employs TRBV11-3 and TRBJ2-1; the D gene is possibly TRBD2 (6 bases). Germline V CDR1 and CDR2: SGHNT, YENEEA. The CDR3 is 15 amino acids. The ends were cut back, 3 bases at V and 8 bases at J, with 17 bases in the middle. CDR3 DNA: TGTGCCAGCAGCTTTATCGGGACTGGCATCCATGAGCAGTTCTTC. The encoded protein is CASSFIGTGIHEQFF.

V and J are TRBV5-4 and TRBJ2-3, with TRBD2 identical over 14 bases. Unmatched junction bases numbered 5, after V lost 4 bases and J lost 4 bases. The germline CDR1 and CDR2 sequences are SGHNT and YYREEE (reference sequence). CDR3 length equals 16 residues. The DNA of the CDR3 is TGTGCCAGCAGCCGGCCGGGACTAGCGGGAGCAGATACGCAGTATTTT. Its protein product is CASSRPGLAGADTQYF.

V and J are TRBV10-3 and TRBJ1-2, with TRBD1 matching 7 bases. V lost 0 bases, J lost 2 bases, and 0 bases stayed unmatched. Germline lookup yields CDR1 ENHRY and CDR2 SYGVKD. There are 14 residues in the CDR3. CDR3 loop: CAISESTGNYGYTF. Written as DNA, the CDR3 is TGTGCCATCAGTGAGTCGACAGGGAACTATGGCTACACCTTC.

This sequence joins TRBV9 and TRBJ1-1; 12 bases are shared with TRBD1. This CDR3 has 16 residues. Germline V gene data show CDR1 as SGDLS and CDR2 as YYNGEE. V lost 0 bases to trimming and J lost 8 bases; unmatched junction nucleotides: 8. This CDR3 reads CASSVVLGGTGGEAFF. The CDR3 bases are TGTGCCAGCAGCGTAGTTTTAGGGGGGACAGGGGGCGAAGCTTTCTTT.

This chain connects TRBV4-3 to TRBJ2-7; a possible D gene is TRBD1 (5 bases). V was clipped by 0 bases and J by 9 bases, with 12 bases between them. Germline V gene lookup returns CDR1 LGHNA and CDR2 YSLEER. There are 13 residues in the CDR3. In nucleotides, the CDR3 is TGCGCCAGCAGCCAAGATGAGCGACAGCGGCAGTACTTC. Amino acids: CASSQDERQRQYF.

The chain employs TRBV6-6 and TRBJ1-5; D uncertain. The V end lost 7 bases, the J end lost 2 bases, and 9 bases lay between the germline ends. There are 13 residues in the CDR3. CDR1 is MNHNY and CDR2 is SVGAGI in the germline V gene (reference sequence). CDR3: CASNERGNQPQHF. CDR3 nucleotides: TGTGCCAGCAACGAGAGGGGCAATCAGCCCCAGCATTTT.

This rearrangement joins TRBV27 to TRBJ2-7, with D tentatively TRBD1 (6 bases). CDR1 and CDR2 from the germline V gene are MNHEY and SMNVEV (reference sequence). This CDR3 region has 15 residues. V was trimmed by 6 bases and J by 6 bases, leaving 21 bases between them. Here the CDR3 reads CASSVLWQGFPEQYF. The CDR3 DNA reads TGTGCCAGCAGCGTTCTATGGCAGGGGTTCCCCGAGCAGTACTTC.

The chain uses TRBV4-1 and TRBJ2-7, with 10 bases that match TRBD2. Trimming at V came to 1 base and at J to 5 bases, leaving 11 bases not matched to a gene. The length of the CDR3 is 17 residues. Germline V gives CDR1 MGHRA, CDR2 YSYEKL. In DNA, the CDR3 is TGCGCCAGCAGCCAAGCCCCGGGACTAGCGTTCCTCGACGAGCAGTACTTC. Its protein product is CASSQAPGLAFLDEQYF.

As to this clone: At one end the junction does not follow the germline gene, possibly because of a read error. V and J are TRBV7-7 and TRBJ2-1; D might be TRBD2 (7 bases). The CDR3 has 17 amino acids. Germline V gives CDR1 SSHAT, CDR2 FNYEAQ (reference sequence). The CDR3 spells CASSLIPSGQGISEQFF. CDR3 nucleotides: TGTGCTAGCAGCCTCATACCTAGCGGCCAGGGGATTAGTGAGCAGTTCTTC.

The rearrangement joins TRBV5-8 to TRBJ2-7, with D tentatively TRBD1 (5 bases). V was clipped by 7 bases and J by 6 bases, with 17 bases between them. This CDR3 comprises 13 residues. Germline CDR1 SGHTS, CDR2 YDEGEE. The CDR3 loop is CASGHPYRSEQYF. The CDR3 nucleotides are TGTGCCAGCGGACACCCGTACCGGAGCGAGCAGTACTTC.

The genes are TRBV7-2 and TRBJ1-2; 9 bases map to TRBD1. This CDR3 is built from 15 residues. V was clipped by 5 bases and J by 5 bases; unmatched bases: 9. Germline loops: CDR1 SGHTA, CDR2 FQGNSA. CDR3 bases: TGTGCCAGCAGCCCGGGGACAGGGAAAGGGTATGGCTACACCTTC. As protein: CASSPGTGKGYGYTF.

V gene TRBV5-4 combines with J gene TRBJ2-7; TRBD2 might be the D (5 bases). Trimming stripped 0 bases from V and 4 bases from J, with 17 bases between. Germline values: CDR1 SGHNT, CDR2 YYREEE (reference sequence). The CDR3 has 16 amino acids. For the CDR3, the DNA is TGTGCCAGCAGCTTGGGGGCCGGGGTAGAAGGGTACGAGCAGTACTTC. Translated, it gives CASSLGAGVEGYEQYF.

The chain has TRBV15 and TRBJ2-5, with D possibly TRBD2 on 6 matching bases. TRBJ2-7 explains the end of the DNA better; the J call may be wrong. CDR1 is LNHNV, CDR2 YYDKDF, per germline (reference sequence). The CDR3 spans 15 residues. CDR3: CATSREAGKGYEQYF. CDR3 bases: TGTGCCACCAGCAGAGAAGCGGGCAAAGGGTACGAGCAGTACTTC.

The chain recombines TRBV7-2 with TRBJ1-2, with TRBD1 identical over 7 bases. V lost 4 bases and J lost 5; bases outside the gene matches: 10. Germline V lookup: CDR1 SGHTA, CDR2 FQGNSA. This CDR3 comprises 15 residues. CDR3 residues: CASSSSGTELYGYTF. CDR3 DNA sequence: TGTGCCAGCAGCTCATCGGGGACAGAACTATATGGCTACACCTTC.

About this clone: Other DNA sequences from this sample encode an identical CDR3 as well. This chain connects TRBV5-1 to TRBJ1-2; D call uncertain. V shed 1 base and J shed 1 base, with 8 bases lying between them. Germline V gene data show CDR1 as SGHRS and CDR2 as YFSETQ. The CDR3 spans 14 residues. The CDR3 spells CASSLTSVNYGYTF. The CDR3 DNA reads as TGCGCCAGCAGCTTGACTTCGGTTAACTATGGCTACACCTTC.